This is a list of T cell receptor beta chains from one sample in a study of T cell repertoires in cytomegalovirus infection. These receptors have no known antigen. In TCRdb, the reads were re-called with MiXCR into one record per CDR3 protein. The sample has 700,000 to 900,000 distinct CDR3 sequences; around 29% are singletons. Sequenced material: cultured CD8+ T cells from PBMCs, taken from culture after CMV antigen stimulation. The receptors derive from a human donor in good health (CMV status not recorded). Some clones in this sample may be carry-over from other donors' samples. Both conserved end residues are part of each CDR3. D genes are given only for firm matches. For some rows the clone size is stated as once, few or many, or as a class when expanded; others skip it.

clone size	V gene	D gene	J gene	CDR3 protein	CDR3 DNA
NA	TRBV7-6	TRBD1	TRBJ2-3	CASSPGQGVRDTQYF	TGTGCCAGCAGCCCAGGACAGGGAGTCCGAGATACGCAGTATTTT
few	TRBV27	TRBD2	TRBJ2-1	CASSFFGGGVTYNEQFF	TGTGCCAGCAGTTTTTTTGGGGGGGGGGTTACCTACAATGAGCAGTTCTTC
once	TRBV27	NA	TRBJ2-7	CASSLGLGGYEQYF	TGTGCCAGCAGTTTAGGTTTAGGGGGTTACGAGCAGTACTTC
NA	TRBV7-9	TRBD1	TRBJ2-7	CASSVQGAAYEQYF	TGTGCCAGCAGCGTACAGGGGGCCGCCTACGAGCAGTACTTC
NA	TRBV4-1	NA	TRBJ2-1	CASSQGLINEQFF	TGCGCCAGCAGCCAAGGACTCATCAATGAGCAGTTCTTC
NA	TRBV6-5	NA	TRBJ2-1	CASQVEGRSYNEQFF	TGTGCCAGCCAGGTGGAGGGTCGGTCCTACAATGAGCAGTTCTTC
NA	TRBV7-9	TRBD1	TRBJ1-5	CASSPGGTVSNSNQPQHF	TGTGCCAGCAGCCCGGGGGGGACAGTTTCAAATAGCAATCAGCCCCAGCATTTT
NA	TRBV19	NA	TRBJ1-3	CASSILPGRSGNTIYF	TGTGCCAGTAGTATACTTCCGGGCCGCTCTGGAAACACCATATATTTT
NA	TRBV27	TRBD1	TRBJ1-2	CASSLLAEISQGSNYGYTF	TGTGCCAGCAGTTTACTCGCGGAGATATCACAGGGGAGCAACTATGGCTACACCTTC
NA	TRBV10-3	TRBD1	TRBJ2-1	CAITLTGPPYNEQFF	TGTGCCATCACTTTGACAGGGCCCCCCTACAATGAGCAGTTCTTC
few	TRBV2	NA	TRBJ2-3	CASSRVPRADTQYF	TGTGCCAGCAGCAGGGTCCCCAGGGCAGATACGCAGTATTTT
NA	TRBV5-1	NA	TRBJ1-1	CASSYGTSGTEAFF	TGCGCCAGCAGCTACGGGACATCTGGCACTGAAGCTTTCTTT
NA	TRBV28	NA	TRBJ1-1	CASSPAPGPQNTEAFF	TGTGCCAGCAGTCCCGCCCCGGGGCCTCAGAACACTGAAGCTTTCTTT
NA	TRBV2	NA	TRBJ1-1	CASHGTEAFF	TGTGCCAGTCACGGGACTGAAGCTTTCTTT
many	TRBV7-8	NA	TRBJ1-1	CASSPGTDTENTEAFF	TGTGCCAGCAGCCCCGGCACGGACACCGAGAACACTGAAGCTTTCTTT
NA	TRBV7-6	NA	TRBJ2-1	CASSPSGLKIPFNEQFF	TGTGCCAGCAGTCCCTCGGGCCTAAAAATTCCCTTCAATGAGCAGTTCTTC
few	TRBV7-6	NA	TRBJ2-5	CASSSTWGWEETQYF	TGTGCCAGCAGCTCGACTTGGGGGTGGGAAGAGACCCAGTACTTC
NA	TRBV6-6	NA	TRBJ1-1	CASSYSSQAEAFF	TGTGCCAGCAGTTACTCAAGCCAGGCTGAAGCTTTCTTT
NA	TRBV3-1	TRBD1	TRBJ2-5	CASSPGQGGAETQYF	TGTGCCAGCAGCCCGGGACAGGGTGGAGCAGAGACCCAGTACTTC
many	TRBV7-8	TRBD2	TRBJ2-1	CASSLDEGWLAGGQWRNEQFF	TGTGCCAGCAGCTTAGATGAGGGATGGCTAGCGGGGGGGCAATGGAGGAATGAGCAGTTCTTC
many	TRBV7-6	NA	TRBJ2-4	CASSLGATPWDIQYF	TGTGCCAGCAGCTTAGGGGCAACCCCGTGGGACATTCAGTACTTC
NA	TRBV11-1	TRBD2	TRBJ2-7	CASSPGLAGKGAEQYF	TGTGCCAGCAGCCCCGGACTAGCGGGGAAAGGAGCCGAGCAGTACTTC
NA	TRBV12-3/TRBV12-4	NA	TRBJ1-4	CASSFEEKLFF	TGTGCCAGCAGTTTTGAGGAAAAACTGTTTTTT
NA	TRBV7-2	NA	TRBJ2-3	CASSPGGGHTDTQYF	TGTGCCAGCAGTCCCGGAGGGGGCCACACAGATACGCAGTATTTT
few	TRBV4-3	NA	TRBJ2-1	CASSQGAYWDLGNNEQFF	TGCGCCAGCAGCCAAGGAGCATACTGGGACCTCGGAAACAATGAGCAGTTCTTC
few	TRBV20-1	TRBD2	TRBJ2-3	CSAWTSGGTDTQYF	TGCAGTGCTTGGACTAGCGGGGGCACAGATACGCAGTATTTT
few	TRBV7-6	TRBD2	TRBJ2-5	CASSYAYGGAGETQYF	TGTGCCAGCAGCTATGCCTACGGGGGGGCCGGAGAGACCCAGTACTTC
few	TRBV20-1	NA	TRBJ2-7	CSANRGYEQYF	TGCAGTGCGAACCGGGGGTACGAGCAGTACTTC
NA	TRBV6-1	NA	TRBJ2-7	CASSEGGEAMFEQYF	TGTGCCAGCAGTGAAGGGGGGGAAGCTATGTTCGAGCAGTACTTC
NA	TRBV6-6	TRBD2	TRBJ2-1	CASSAASGDYNEQFF	TGTGCCAGCAGTGCGGCTAGCGGGGATTACAATGAGCAGTTCTTC
many	TRBV7-2	TRBD1	TRBJ1-4	CASTGQGPFGKLFF	TGTGCCAGCACCGGACAGGGACCATTCGGGAAACTGTTTTTT
few	TRBV20-1	TRBD2	TRBJ2-7	CSARSRASGSYEQYF	TGCAGTGCTAGGAGTAGGGCTAGCGGTTCCTACGAGCAGTACTTC
NA	TRBV5-6	TRBD1	TRBJ2-2	CASSSSQEDRGRLGELFF	TGTGCCAGCAGCTCATCCCAAGAAGACAGGGGGCGCCTCGGGGAGCTGTTTTTT
NA	TRBV6-6	NA	TRBJ1-1	CASSFSGEKHTEAFF	TGTGCCAGCAGTTTTTCAGGGGAAAAACACACTGAAGCTTTCTTT
few	TRBV12-5	NA	TRBJ2-1	CASGGGASGAYNEQFF	TGTGCTAGTGGTGGGGGGGCCTCAGGGGCCTACAATGAGCAGTTCTTC
NA	TRBV7-9	NA	TRBJ1-5	CASSDGLYSNQPQHF	TGTGCCAGCAGCGACGGACTGTATAGCAATCAGCCCCAGCATTTT
NA	TRBV20-1	TRBD1	TRBJ1-2	CSALLDRVNYGYTF	TGCAGTGCATTATTGGACAGGGTGAACTATGGCTACACCTTC
many	TRBV6-1	TRBD1	TRBJ2-1	CASSSTGQGAYNEQFF	TGTGCCAGCAGTTCCACGGGACAGGGGGCCTACAATGAGCAGTTCTTC
NA	TRBV7-6	NA	TRBJ2-5	CASSAIGQGPQETQYF	TGTGCCAGCAGCGCCATTGGGCAGGGCCCTCAAGAGACCCAGTACTTC
once	TRBV5-1	TRBD1	TRBJ1-6	CASRRGQGTSNSPLHF	TGCGCCAGCAGGAGGGGACAGGGGACAAGTAATTCACCCCTCCACTTT
many	TRBV19	TRBD2	TRBJ2-2	CASRIAGMGTGELFF	TGTGCCAGTAGGATAGCGGGGATGGGCACCGGGGAGCTGTTTTTT
NA	TRBV6-6	TRBD1	TRBJ2-2	CASSSWTGSAGELFF	TGTGCCAGCAGCTCCTGGACAGGGTCGGCCGGGGAGCTGTTTTTT
NA	TRBV18	NA	TRBJ2-7	CASSRPEGWEQYF	TGTGCCAGCTCACGACCGGAGGGCTGGGAGCAGTACTTC
NA	TRBV20-1	NA	TRBJ1-1	CSARDLGVVALTEAFF	TGCAGTGCTAGAGATCTGGGGGTAGTGGCTCTTACTGAAGCTTTCTTT
many	TRBV7-2	NA	TRBJ2-1	CASSLDISGPYSYNEQFF	TGTGCCAGCAGCTTAGATATTAGCGGTCCCTACTCCTACAATGAGCAGTTCTTC
few	TRBV2	TRBD1	TRBJ1-1	CASRDGQGGTEAFF	TGTGCCAGCAGGGACGGACAGGGGGGAACTGAAGCTTTCTTT
NA	TRBV4-1	NA	TRBJ1-5	CASSQAEGSNQPQHF	TGCGCCAGCAGCCAAGCAGAGGGTAGCAATCAGCCCCAGCATTTT
few	TRBV7-6	NA	TRBJ2-7	CASSLEYPYEQYF	TGTGCCAGCAGCTTAGAGTATCCCTACGAGCAGTACTTC
many	TRBV7-2	NA	TRBJ2-1	CASSFPPQEQFF	TGTGCCAGCAGCTTCCCTCCACAGGAGCAGTTCTTC
few	TRBV29-1	NA	TRBJ2-5	CSVESGYQETQYF	TGCAGCGTTGAAAGCGGGTACCAAGAGACCCAGTACTTC
NA	TRBV4-1	NA	TRBJ1-1	CASSPVDGNTEAFF	TGCGCCAGCAGCCCAGTGGACGGTAACACTGAAGCTTTCTTT
many	TRBV7-2	NA	TRBJ1-4	CASSSPWEELFF	TGTGCCAGCAGCTCCCCCTGGGAAGAACTGTTTTTT
NA	TRBV5-1	TRBD1	TRBJ1-1	CASRGTEMNTEAFF	TGCGCCAGCAGGGGGACAGAAATGAACACTGAAGCTTTCTTT
NA	TRBV7-6	NA	TRBJ1-6	CASSLVGPSPLHF	TGTGCCAGCAGCTTAGTGGGCCCCTCACCCCTCCACTTT
many	TRBV12-3/TRBV12-4	NA	TRBJ2-2	CASSSDGTNTGELFF	TGTGCCAGCAGTTCAGACGGGACGAACACCGGGGAGCTGTTTTTT
NA	TRBV12-3/TRBV12-4	NA	TRBJ1-5	CGSSRDSNQPQHF	TGTGGCAGCAGTAGGGATAGCAATCAGCCCCAGCATTTT
NA	TRBV4-2	NA	TRBJ2-1	CASSQTSGIEQFF	TGTGCCAGCAGCCAAACCTCTGGGATTGAGCAGTTCTTC
NA	TRBV4-1	NA	TRBJ1-1	CASSHPPEGVGTEAFF	TGCGCCAGCAGCCATCCCCCCGAGGGAGTGGGGACTGAAGCTTTCTTT
NA	TRBV6-5	NA	TRBJ2-3	CASSYGMDGTENIPTDTQYF	TGTGCCAGCAGTTACGGAATGGACGGGACTGAGAATATACCCACAGATACGCAGTATTTT